This record covers a single T cell receptor (beta chain). Its antigen is undetermined. The data belong to a study of CD8 T cells in ankylosing spondylitis. Whole-study results and caveats: Made up of several highly homologous variants, a TCR beta motif appeared characteristic of ankylosing spondylitis blood. Significant enrichment of disease-linked clones was reportedly seen in matched ankylosing spondylitis synovial fluid. Earlier literature documents some of the motif variants in reactive arthritis synovial fluid and blood. Disease-linked clones displayed a CD8+ phenotype and appeared relatively rarely in peripheral blood.

With V trimmed by 3 bases and J by 2 bases, 6 bases remained unmatched. Germline V gene data show CDR1 as MRHNA and CDR2 as SNTAGT. The CDR3 is 16 amino acids. Scientists made TCR beta libraries using quantitative 5'-RACE with molecular barcodes. TCRdb recomputed calls from the 5' RACE reads with MiXCR, one row per CDR3 protein. This table has about 800,000 distinct CDR3 sequences, roughly 10% appearing once. The V call is TRBV6-4, the J call TRBJ2-3, with 9 bases that match TRBD2. Sequenced sample: blood, either unsorted or a sorted T cell fraction (not recorded which). The TCR comes from a male donor with ankylosing spondylitis. The CDR3 DNA reads as TGTGCCAGCAGTGAAACGGCTAGCGGGGACACAGATACGCAGTATTTT. It codes for CASSETASGDTDTQYF.